Below, 4 T cell receptor beta chains from the same sample are listed, as sequenced in a study of cytomegalovirus exposure and HLA in healthy donors. 60 Vbeta and 13 Jbeta primers were used in PCR. TCRdb keeps only in-frame clones here, not all; method: immunoSEQ multiplex PCR. Here the sample spans 80,000 or so clones, around 60% being singletons. The sequenced sample was PBMCs. Source of these receptors: a male donor in good health and CMV-seropositive.

The CDR3 spells CASSPSGNNSPLHF. For the CDR3, the DNA is TGTGCCAGCAGCCCGTCGGGGAATAATTCACCCCTCCACTTT. The gene calls are TRBV14 and TRBJ1-6; D unresolved. This CDR3 has 14 amino acids. Germline CDR1 and CDR2: SGHDN and FVKESK. Trimming removed 4 bases at V and 5 bases at J, with 9 bases between.

The chain links TRBV7-3 to TRBJ2-2, with D hard to call. V lost 0 bases, J lost 6 bases, and 2 bases lay in between. Per germline, CDR1 SGHTA and CDR2 FQGTGA. The CDR3 is 12 residues long. The CDR3 loop reads CASSLTAGELFF. In DNA form, the CDR3 reads TGTGCCAGCAGCTTAACCGCCGGGGAGCTGTTTTTT.

V usage is TRBV30 and J usage is TRBJ1-1; a possible D gene is TRBD1 (5 bases). The germline V and J ends were trimmed by 5 bases and 4 bases, with 11 bases remaining between them. CDR1 is GTSNPN, CDR2 SVGIG, per germline (reference sequence). This CDR3 has 12 residues. The CDR3 coding sequence is TGTGCCTGGTGGGGCCTTCCCACTGAAGCTTTCTTT. Amino acids: CAWWGLPTEAFF. The complete variable domain, with remaining parts taken from reference TRBV30 and TRBJ1-1, reads SQTIHQWPATLVQPVGSPLSLECTVEGTSNPNLYWYRQAAGRGLQLLFYSVGIGQISSEVPQNLSASRPQDRQFILSSKKLLLSDSGFYLCAWWGLPTEAFFGQGTRLTVV.

This sequence joins TRBV19 and TRBJ2-7; D is perhaps TRBD1 (7 bases). CDR3 size: 14 residues. The V end lost 1 base, the J end lost 3 bases, and 10 bases lay between the germline ends. CDR1 is LNHDA and CDR2 is SQIVND in the germline V gene (reference sequence). The chain's CDR3 is CASSIAGGLYEQYF. Here the CDR3 DNA reads TGTGCCAGTAGTATAGCAGGGGGGCTCTACGAGCAGTACTTC.